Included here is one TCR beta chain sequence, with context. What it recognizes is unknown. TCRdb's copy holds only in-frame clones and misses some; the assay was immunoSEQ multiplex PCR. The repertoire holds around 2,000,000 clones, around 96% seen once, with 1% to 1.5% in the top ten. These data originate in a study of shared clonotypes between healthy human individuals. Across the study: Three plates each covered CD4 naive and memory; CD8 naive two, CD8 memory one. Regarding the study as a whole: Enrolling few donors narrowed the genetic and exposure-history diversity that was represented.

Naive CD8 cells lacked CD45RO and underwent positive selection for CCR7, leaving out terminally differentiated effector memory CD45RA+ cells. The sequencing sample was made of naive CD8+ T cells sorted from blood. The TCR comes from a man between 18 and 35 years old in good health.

Here the CDR3 reads CASSLKGAPSNEQYF. The CDR3, as DNA: TGTGCCAGCAGCTTAAAGGGGGCCCCGTCCAACGAGCAGTACTTC. The chain uses TRBV7-2 and TRBJ2-7; 7 bases are shared with TRBD1. The ends lost 2 bases at V and 5 bases at J; junction bases unmatched: 9. The CDR3 runs to 15 residues. Per germline, CDR1 SGHTA and CDR2 FQGNSA.